This section outlines one TCR beta chain sequence together with its context. CDR3 length: 16 residues. V was trimmed by 6 bases and J by 1 base, leaving 17 bases between them. Germline V gene sequence: CDR1 KGHSH, CDR2 LQKENI. TCRdb used MiXCR to reprocess the 5' RACE reads, holding one entry per CDR3 protein. The sample gives under 300,000 distinct CDR3 sequences, approximately 8% of which show up once; approximately 23% is in the top ten. The entry originates in a study of T-cell memory formation after mild COVID-19. Specimen: PBMCs or a T cell subset sorted from them (not recorded which). The sequence was obtained from a young man who had mild COVID-19 (a few samples of this study predate the infection). Cell type and time point are not known. The chain carries TRBV18 and TRBJ2-3; possibly TRBD2 for D (5 bases). The DNA of the CDR3 is TGTGCCAGCTCTCTACTTTCCCACGGGGGCACAGATACGCAGTATTTT. This codes for CASSLLSHGGTDTQYF.